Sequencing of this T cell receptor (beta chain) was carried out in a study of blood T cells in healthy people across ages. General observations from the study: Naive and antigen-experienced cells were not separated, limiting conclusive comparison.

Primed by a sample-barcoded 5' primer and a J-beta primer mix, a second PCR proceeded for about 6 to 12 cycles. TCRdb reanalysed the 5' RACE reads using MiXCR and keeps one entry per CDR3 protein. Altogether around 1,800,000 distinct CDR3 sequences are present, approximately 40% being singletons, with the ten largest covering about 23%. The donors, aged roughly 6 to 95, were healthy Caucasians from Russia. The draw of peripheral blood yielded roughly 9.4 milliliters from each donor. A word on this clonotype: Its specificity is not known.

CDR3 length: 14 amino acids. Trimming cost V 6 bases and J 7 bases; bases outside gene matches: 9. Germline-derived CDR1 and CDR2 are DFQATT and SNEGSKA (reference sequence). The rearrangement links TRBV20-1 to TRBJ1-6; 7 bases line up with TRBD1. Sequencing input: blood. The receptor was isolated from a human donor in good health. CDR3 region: CSANRGQPNSPLHF. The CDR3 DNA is TGCAGTGCCAATAGGGGACAGCCCAATTCACCCCTCCACTTT.